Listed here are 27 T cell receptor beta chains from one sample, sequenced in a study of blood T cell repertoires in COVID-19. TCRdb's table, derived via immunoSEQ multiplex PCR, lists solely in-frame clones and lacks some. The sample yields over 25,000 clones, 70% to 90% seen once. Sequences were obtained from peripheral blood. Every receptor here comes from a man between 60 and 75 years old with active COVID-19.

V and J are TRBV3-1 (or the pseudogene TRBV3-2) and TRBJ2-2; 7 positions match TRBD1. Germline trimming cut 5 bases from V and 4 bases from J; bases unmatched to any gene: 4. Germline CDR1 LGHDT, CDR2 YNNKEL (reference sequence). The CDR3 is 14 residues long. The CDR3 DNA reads TGTGCCAGCAGCTCCAGGGGGAGCACCGGGGAGCTGTTTTTT. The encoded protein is CASSSRGSTGELFF.

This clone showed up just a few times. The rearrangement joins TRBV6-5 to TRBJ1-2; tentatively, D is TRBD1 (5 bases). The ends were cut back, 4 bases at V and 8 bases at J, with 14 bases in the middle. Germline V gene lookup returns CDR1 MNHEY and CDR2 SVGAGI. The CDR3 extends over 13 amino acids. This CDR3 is CASSFGTGGGYTF. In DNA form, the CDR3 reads TGTGCCAGCAGTTTCGGGACGGGAGGAGGCTACACCTTC.

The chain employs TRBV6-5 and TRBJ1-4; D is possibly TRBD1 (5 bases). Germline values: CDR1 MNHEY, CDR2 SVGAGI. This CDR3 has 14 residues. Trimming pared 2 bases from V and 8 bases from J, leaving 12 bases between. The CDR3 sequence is CASSYRGLGEKLFF. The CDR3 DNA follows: TGTGCCAGCAGTTACAGGGGTTTAGGAGAAAAACTGTTTTTT.

The CDR3 DNA follows: TGTGCCAGCAGCTGGGACAGTCCCCAATCCACTGAAGCTTTCTTT. Translation: CASSWDSPQSTEAFF. The rearrangement joins TRBV11-1 to TRBJ1-1; 7 bases are shared with TRBD1. The J segment lost 4 bases and the V segment lost 4 bases, leaving 9 bases of the junction unmatched. Germline assignment: CDR1 SGHAT and CDR2 FQDESV (reference sequence). The CDR3 loop spans 15 amino acids.

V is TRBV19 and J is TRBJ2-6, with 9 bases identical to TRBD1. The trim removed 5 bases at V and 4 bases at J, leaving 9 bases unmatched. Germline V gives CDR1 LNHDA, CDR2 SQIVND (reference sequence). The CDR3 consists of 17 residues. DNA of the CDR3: TGTGCCAGTAGTGCCCCCGGGACAGGGTACGGGGCCAACGTCCTGACTTTC. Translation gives CASSAPGTGYGANVLTF.

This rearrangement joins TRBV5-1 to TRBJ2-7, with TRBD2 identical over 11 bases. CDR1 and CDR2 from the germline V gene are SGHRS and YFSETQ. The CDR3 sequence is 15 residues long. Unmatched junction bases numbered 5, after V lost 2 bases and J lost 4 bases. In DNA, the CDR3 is TGCGCCAGCAGCTTATTACCTAGCGGGAGGTACGAGCAGTACTTC. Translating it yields CASSLLPSGRYEQYF.

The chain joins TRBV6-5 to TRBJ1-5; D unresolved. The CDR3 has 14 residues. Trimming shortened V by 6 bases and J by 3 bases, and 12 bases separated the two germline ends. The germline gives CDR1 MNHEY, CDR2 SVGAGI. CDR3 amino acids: CASRKAGNNQPQHF. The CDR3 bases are TGTGCCAGCAGGAAAGCGGGCAACAATCAGCCCCAGCATTTT.

The CDR3 coding sequence is TGTGCCAGCAGTTTAGGTGGCCAGGCAGATACGCAGTATTTT. Translation: CASSLGGQADTQYF. The chain carries TRBV28 and TRBJ2-3, with D unresolved. V lost 2 bases to trimming and J lost 4 bases, with 10 bases between them. The CDR3 covers 14 residues. Germline assignment: CDR1 MDHEN and CDR2 SYDVKM.

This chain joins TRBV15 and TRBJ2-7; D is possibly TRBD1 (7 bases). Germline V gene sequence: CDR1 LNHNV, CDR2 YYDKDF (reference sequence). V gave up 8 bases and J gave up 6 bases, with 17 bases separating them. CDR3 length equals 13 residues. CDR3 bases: TGTGCCACCCGAAGGGGGCAGGGGGGCGAGCAGTACTTC. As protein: CATRRGQGGEQYF.

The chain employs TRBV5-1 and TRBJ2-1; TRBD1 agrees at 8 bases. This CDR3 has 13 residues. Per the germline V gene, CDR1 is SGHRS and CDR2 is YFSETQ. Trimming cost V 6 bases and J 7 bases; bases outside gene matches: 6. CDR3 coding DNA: TGCGCCAGCATGAGACAGGGGCGGAATGAGCAGTTCTTC. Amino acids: CASMRQGRNEQFF.

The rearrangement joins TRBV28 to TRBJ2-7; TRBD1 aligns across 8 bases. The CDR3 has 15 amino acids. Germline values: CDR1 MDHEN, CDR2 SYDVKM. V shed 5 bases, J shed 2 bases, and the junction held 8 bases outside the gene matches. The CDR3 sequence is CASSPRTGFAYEQYF. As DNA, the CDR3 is TGTGCCAGCAGTCCTCGGACAGGGTTCGCCTACGAGCAGTACTTC.

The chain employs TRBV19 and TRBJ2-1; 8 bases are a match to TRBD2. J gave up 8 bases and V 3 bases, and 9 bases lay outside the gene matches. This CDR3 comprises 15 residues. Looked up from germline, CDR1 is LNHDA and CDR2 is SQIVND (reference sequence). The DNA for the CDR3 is TGTGCCAGTAGTATCATGGAAAGCGGGAGCTATGAGCAGTTCTTC. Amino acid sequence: CASSIMESGSYEQFF.

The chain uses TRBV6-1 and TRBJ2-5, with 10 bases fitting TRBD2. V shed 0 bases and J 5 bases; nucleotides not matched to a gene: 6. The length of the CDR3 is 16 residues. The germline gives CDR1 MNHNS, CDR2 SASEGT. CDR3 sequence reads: CASSEASLAGVETQYF. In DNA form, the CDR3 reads TGTGCCAGCAGTGAAGCGTCGCTAGCGGGAGTGGAGACCCAGTACTTC.

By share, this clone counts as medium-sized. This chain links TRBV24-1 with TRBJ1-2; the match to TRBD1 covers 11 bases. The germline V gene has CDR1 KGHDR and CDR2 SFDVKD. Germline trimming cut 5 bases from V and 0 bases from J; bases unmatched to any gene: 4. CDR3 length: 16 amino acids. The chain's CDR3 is CATSGTGGASNYGYTF. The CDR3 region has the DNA TGTGCCACCAGTGGGACAGGGGGCGCTTCTAACTATGGCTACACCTTC.

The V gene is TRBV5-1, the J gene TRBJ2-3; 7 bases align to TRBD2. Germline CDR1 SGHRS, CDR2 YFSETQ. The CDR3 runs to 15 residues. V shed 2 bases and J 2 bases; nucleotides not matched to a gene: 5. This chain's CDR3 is CASSLGRVITDTQYF. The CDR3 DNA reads TGCGCCAGCAGCTTAGGGAGGGTGATCACAGATACGCAGTATTTT.

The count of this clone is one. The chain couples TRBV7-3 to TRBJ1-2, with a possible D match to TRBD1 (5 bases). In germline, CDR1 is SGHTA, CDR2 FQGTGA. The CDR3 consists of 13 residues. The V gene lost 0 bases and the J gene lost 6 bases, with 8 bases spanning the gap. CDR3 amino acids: CASSLTRGDGYTF. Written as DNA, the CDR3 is TGTGCCAGCAGCTTAACTCGGGGGGATGGCTACACCTTC.

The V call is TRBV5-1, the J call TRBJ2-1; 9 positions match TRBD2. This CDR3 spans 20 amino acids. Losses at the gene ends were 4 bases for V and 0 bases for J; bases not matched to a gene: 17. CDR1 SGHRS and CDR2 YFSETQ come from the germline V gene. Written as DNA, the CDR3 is TGCGCCAGCAGCCCCCGGGGTAGCGGGAGCGCCTCTACCTCCTACAATGAGCAGTTCTTC. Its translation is CASSPRGSGSASTSYNEQFF.

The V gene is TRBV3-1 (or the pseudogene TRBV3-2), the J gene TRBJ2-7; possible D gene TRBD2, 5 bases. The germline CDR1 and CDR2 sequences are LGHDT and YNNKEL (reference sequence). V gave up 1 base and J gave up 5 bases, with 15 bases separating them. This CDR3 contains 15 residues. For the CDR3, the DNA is TGTGCCAGCAGCCAAGGGGAGACACCCGCCCACGAGCAGTACTTC. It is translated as CASSQGETPAHEQYF.

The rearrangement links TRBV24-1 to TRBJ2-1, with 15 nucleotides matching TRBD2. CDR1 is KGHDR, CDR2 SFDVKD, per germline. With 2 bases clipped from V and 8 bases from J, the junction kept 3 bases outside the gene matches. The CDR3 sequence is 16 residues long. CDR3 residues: CATSDWTSGRAHEQFF. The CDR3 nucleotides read TGTGCCACCAGTGATTGGACTAGCGGGAGGGCCCATGAGCAGTTCTTC.

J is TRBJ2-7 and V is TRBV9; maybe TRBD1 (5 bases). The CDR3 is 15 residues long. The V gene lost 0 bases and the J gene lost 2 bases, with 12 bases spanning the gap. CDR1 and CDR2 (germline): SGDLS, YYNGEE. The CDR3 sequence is CASSVGVDTAYEQYF. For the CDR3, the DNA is TGTGCCAGCAGCGTAGGAGTGGACACTGCCTACGAGCAGTACTTC.

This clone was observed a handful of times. DNA of the CDR3: TGTGCCAGCAGCGTATCGGACGGAGGGGACAATCAGCCCCAGCATTTT. It yields the protein CASSVSDGGDNQPQHF. The J gene is TRBJ1-5, the V gene TRBV9; D may be TRBD1 (5 bases). Germline V gene sequence: CDR1 SGDLS, CDR2 YYNGEE. V shed 1 base and J shed 3 bases, with 14 bases lying between them. CDR3 length: 16 residues.

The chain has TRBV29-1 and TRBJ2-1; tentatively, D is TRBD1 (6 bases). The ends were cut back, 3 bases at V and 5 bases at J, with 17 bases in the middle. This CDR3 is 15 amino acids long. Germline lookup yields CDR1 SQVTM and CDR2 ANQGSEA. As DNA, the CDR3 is TGCAGCGTTGATTCGGGGACACTCCCTGACAATGAGCAGTTCTTC. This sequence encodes CSVDSGTLPDNEQFF.

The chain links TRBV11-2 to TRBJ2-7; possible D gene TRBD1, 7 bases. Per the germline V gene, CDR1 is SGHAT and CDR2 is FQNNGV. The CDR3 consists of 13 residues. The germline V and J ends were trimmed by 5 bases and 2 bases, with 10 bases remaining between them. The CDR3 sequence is CASSRRGAYEQYF. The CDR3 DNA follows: TGTGCCAGCAGCCGCAGGGGGGCCTACGAGCAGTACTTC.

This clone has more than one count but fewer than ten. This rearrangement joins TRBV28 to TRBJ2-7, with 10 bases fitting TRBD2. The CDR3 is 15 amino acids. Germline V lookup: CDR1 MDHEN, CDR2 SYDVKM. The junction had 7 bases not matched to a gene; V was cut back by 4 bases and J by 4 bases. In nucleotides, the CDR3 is TGTGCCAGCAGTTCCGTAGCGGGAGGACGATACGAGCAGTACTTC. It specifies CASSSVAGGRYEQYF.

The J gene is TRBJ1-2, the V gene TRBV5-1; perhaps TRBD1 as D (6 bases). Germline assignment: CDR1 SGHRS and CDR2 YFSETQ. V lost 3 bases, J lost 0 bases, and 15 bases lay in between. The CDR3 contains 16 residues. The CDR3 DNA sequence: TGCGCCAGCAGCTCGATCCAGGGGTCTTCTAACTATGGCTACACCTTC. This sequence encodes CASSSIQGSSNYGYTF.

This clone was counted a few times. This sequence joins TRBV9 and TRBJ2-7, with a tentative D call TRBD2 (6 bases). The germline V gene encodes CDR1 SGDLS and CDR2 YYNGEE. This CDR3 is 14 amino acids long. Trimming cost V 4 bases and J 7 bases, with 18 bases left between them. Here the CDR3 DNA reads TGTGCCAGCAGCCCGCGGACCCAGGAGGGGGAGCAGTACTTC. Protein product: CASSPRTQEGEQYF.

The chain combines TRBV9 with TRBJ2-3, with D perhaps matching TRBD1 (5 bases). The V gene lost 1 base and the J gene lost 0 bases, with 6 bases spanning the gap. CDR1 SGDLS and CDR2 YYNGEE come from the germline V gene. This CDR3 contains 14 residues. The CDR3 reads CASSVTGSTDTQYF. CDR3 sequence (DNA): TGTGCCAGCAGCGTAACAGGTAGCACAGATACGCAGTATTTT.